This passage covers 32 T cell receptor beta chains from one sample sequenced in a study of neurological immune-mediated disorders. In TCRdb, the 5' RACE reads were re-called with MiXCR into one record per CDR3 protein. The sample contains tens of thousands of distinct CDR3 sequences, roughly an eighth of which appear only once. Time point here: longitudinal time-point 1 (baseline). Sequenced sample: PBMCs. The receptors were gathered from a female donor with HTLV-1-associated myelopathy (HAM/TSP).

In its sample, this clonotype was seen many times. The chain uses TRBV20-1 and TRBJ1-3; D is possibly TRBD1 (5 bases). Germline V CDR1 and CDR2: DFQATT, SNEGSKA (reference sequence). CDR3 size: 16 residues. V was cut by 2 bases and J by 0 bases, with 14 bases left in between. This chain's CDR3 is CSARKLGLNSGNTIYF. The CDR3 coding sequence is TGCAGTGCTAGAAAGCTGGGACTGAACTCTGGAAACACCATATATTTT.

Many counts were recorded for this clonotype. The J gene is TRBJ2-1, the V gene TRBV5-1, with 7 bases fitting TRBD1. Trimming removed 4 bases from V and 8 bases from J; junction bases left unmatched: 6. Germline V CDR1 and CDR2: SGHRS, YFSETQ. The CDR3 is 13 amino acids. CDR3: CASSSATGDEQFF. CDR3 DNA sequence: TGCGCCAGCAGCAGCGCCACAGGGGATGAGCAGTTCTTC.

This clonotype was seen at least ten times. This chain joins TRBV2 and TRBJ1-5; TRBD1 might be the D (6 bases). V was clipped by 4 bases and J by 7 bases, with 17 bases between them. From germline, CDR1 is SNHLY and CDR2 FYNNEI. The CDR3 covers 15 residues. In DNA form, the CDR3 reads TGTGCCAGCAGTGTTTCAACAGGGAGTGGACAGCCCCAGCATTTT. This codes for CASSVSTGSGQPQHF.

This clonotype was recorded at least ten times. This rearrangement joins TRBV28 to TRBJ2-7; 9 bases line up with TRBD1. The J segment lost 9 bases and the V segment lost 6 bases, leaving 12 bases of the junction unmatched. CDR3 length equals 14 residues. Germline V gene sequence: CDR1 MDHEN, CDR2 SYDVKM. CDR3 nucleotides: TGTGCCAGCAGGAGTCCGGACAGGGGCCCCCGGCAGTACTTC. Translated, it gives CASRSPDRGPRQYF.

This clonotype was counted ten times or more. This chain links TRBV9 with TRBJ1-2; the D is unclear. The CDR3 spans 13 residues. Germline V gene lookup returns CDR1 SGDLS and CDR2 YYNGEE. V was cut by 0 bases and J by 5 bases, with 8 bases left in between. Here the CDR3 DNA reads TGTGCCAGCAGCGTAGTTCCCCGTTATGGCTACACCTTC. As protein: CASSVVPRYGYTF.

This clonotype has at least ten counts. The rearrangement joins TRBV5-1 to TRBJ1-6; 10 positions match TRBD1. There are 14 residues in the CDR3. CDR1 and CDR2 (germline): SGHRS, YFSETQ. V was pared by 4 bases and J by 8 bases, with 3 bases of the junction left unmatched. The CDR3 is CASSTGQGYSPLHF. The CDR3, as DNA: TGCGCCAGCAGCACGGGACAGGGGTATTCACCCCTCCACTTT.

This clonotype has only a few counts. CDR3 sequence (DNA): TGCGCCAGCAGCCAAGCCAACCGTGGAGGGGATGAGCAGTTCTTC. This translates into CASSQANRGGDEQFF. V and J are TRBV4-1 and TRBJ2-1, with D possibly matching TRBD2 (6 bases). The CDR3 length is 15 residues. V lost 1 base, J lost 8 bases, and 15 bases lay in between. The germline CDR1 and CDR2 sequences are MGHRA and YSYEKL.

This clonotype was seen ten or more times. Its ends do not fully match the called genes, so a read error is possible. The chain combines TRBV7-2 with TRBJ2-3, with D possibly TRBD2 on 5 matching bases. Germline loops: CDR1 SGHTA, CDR2 FQGNSA. CDR3 length: 11 residues. This CDR3 reads CASSLADFSVF. The DNA of the CDR3 is TGTGCCAGCAGCTTAGCGGACTTTTCTGTCTTT. The full variable domain, with the rest looked up from reference TRBV7-2 and TRBJ2-3, is GAGVSQSPSNKVTEKGKDVELRCDPISGHTALYWYRQSLGQGLEFLIYFQGNSAPDKSGLPSDRFSAERTGGSVSTLTIQRTQQEDSAVYLCASSLADFSVFGPGTRLTVL.

There are many counts of this clonotype. The V gene is TRBV12-3 or TRBV12-4, the J gene TRBJ2-4; tentatively, D is TRBD2 (7 bases). CDR3 length: 15 amino acids. V was clipped by 1 base and J by 6 bases, with 13 bases between them. CDR3 in DNA: TGTGCCAGCAGTTTAGAGGGGGGGTTGGGAAACATTCAGTACTTC. Its translation: CASSLEGGLGNIQYF.

The rearrangement uses TRBV3-1 and TRBJ2-7, with D unresolved. This CDR3 has 13 residues. Between the trimmed V and J ends, which lost 5 bases and 6 bases, there was a span of 14 bases. Per the germline V gene, CDR1 is LGHDT and CDR2 is YNNKEL (reference sequence). The CDR3 loop is CASSSIGGGEQYF. The CDR3 nucleotides are TGTGCCAGCAGCTCGATCGGTGGTGGCGAGCAGTACTTC.

This clonotype was observed at least ten times. The V and J genes are TRBV7-7 and TRBJ2-1; 12 positions agree with TRBD2. V lost 5 bases and J lost 6; bases outside the gene matches: 11. Germline V gene lookup returns CDR1 SSHAT and CDR2 FNYEAQ (reference sequence). CDR3 size: 17 residues. In DNA, the CDR3 is TGTGCCAGCAGCCCAAGGGGCCTAGCGGGGGGGGCCAATGAGCAGTTCTTC. This codes for CASSPRGLAGGANEQFF.

At least ten counts were recorded for this clonotype. The chain recombines TRBV5-1 with TRBJ2-1; 11 nucleotides align to TRBD2. Unmatched junction bases numbered 7, after V lost 8 bases and J lost 9 bases. The CDR3 is 13 residues long. Germline loops: CDR1 SGHRS, CDR2 YFSETQ. The CDR3 is CASTSGGSREQFF. CDR3 DNA: TGCGCCAGTACTAGCGGGGGATCCCGTGAGCAGTTCTTC.

This clonotype was observed at least ten times. The chain couples TRBV6-5 to TRBJ2-7; D is possibly TRBD1 (6 bases). CDR3 size: 14 residues. The V gene's germline CDR1 is MNHEY and CDR2 SVGAGI. V was pared by 2 bases and J by 4 bases, with 12 bases between. The CDR3 DNA follows: TGTGCCAGCAGTTACGGCAGGGGAAGGTACGAGCAGTACTTC. It is translated as CASSYGRGRYEQYF.

This clonotype has ten or more counts. The chain couples TRBV7-9 to TRBJ2-7; D perhaps matches TRBD1 (5 bases). The germline CDR1 and CDR2 sequences are SEHNR and FQNEAQ (reference sequence). V was clipped by 6 bases and J by 2 bases, with 11 bases between them. The CDR3 runs to 13 residues. The CDR3 DNA follows: TGTGCCAGCAGGCGACAGTCAACCTACGAGCAGTACTTC. This translates into CASRRQSTYEQYF.

At least ten counts were recorded for this clonotype. The chain uses TRBV7-3 and TRBJ2-2; TRBD1 agrees at 9 bases. This CDR3 is built from 15 residues. Germline CDR1 is SGHTA and CDR2 is FQGTGA. The V and J ends lost 5 bases and 5 bases, in that order; junction bases with no gene match: 6. The CDR3 sequence is CASSPGQGMTGELFF. The CDR3 DNA is TGTGCCAGCAGCCCGGGACAGGGAATGACCGGGGAGCTGTTTTTT.

This clonotype was counted ten times or more. V is TRBV11-2 and J is TRBJ2-3; D gene uncertain. The CDR3 consists of 15 residues. V lost 1 base to trimming and J lost 1 base, with 9 bases between them. CDR1 is SGHAT and CDR2 is FQNNGV in the germline V gene. In nucleotides, the CDR3 is TGTGCCAGCAGCTTAGCGAAGGCAGGCACAGATACGCAGTATTTT. This gives the protein CASSLAKAGTDTQYF.

This clonotype was recorded many times. The CDR3 nucleotides are TGCAGCGTTCTTAGCGGGGGGCCGTTCAATGAGCAGTTCTTC. Translated: CSVLSGGPFNEQFF. The V and J genes are TRBV29-1 and TRBJ2-1; 10 nucleotides agree with TRBD2. Germline CDR1 SQVTM, CDR2 ANQGSEA. V lost 5 bases, J lost 6 bases, and 7 bases stayed unmatched. CDR3 length: 14 amino acids.

This clonotype was seen repeatedly, ten times or more. The rearrangement joins TRBV20-1 to TRBJ2-1, with TRBD1 identical over 9 bases. The CDR3 spans 14 residues. The germline V gene has CDR1 DFQATT and CDR2 SNEGSKA (reference sequence). Germline trimming cut 3 bases from V and 4 bases from J; bases unmatched to any gene: 4. CDR3 sequence reads: CSASRDRDYNEQFF. CDR3 sequence (DNA): TGCAGTGCTAGCCGGGACAGGGATTACAATGAGCAGTTCTTC.

The gene calls are TRBV28 and TRBJ2-7, with TRBD1 matching over 10 bases. The V gene end was trimmed by 3 bases and the J gene end by 5 bases; junction bases not matched to a gene: 13. This CDR3 region has 17 residues. The V gene's germline CDR1 is MDHEN and CDR2 SYDVKM. The CDR3 bases are TGTGCCAGCAGTTTGTTTTCATTCGGGGACAGGGGCCACGAGCAGTACTTC. This gives the protein CASSLFSFGDRGHEQYF. The whole variable domain, filled in from reference TRBV28 and TRBJ2-7, reads DVKVTQSSRYLVKRTGEKVFLECVQDMDHENMFWYRQDPGLGLRLIYFSYDVKMKEKGDIPEGYSVSREKKERFSLILESASTNQTSMYLCASSLFSFGDRGHEQYFGPGTRLTVT.

This clonotype was observed many times. The rearrangement joins TRBV20-1 to TRBJ2-1, with D perhaps given as TRBD1 or TRBD2 (7 bases each). This CDR3 has 15 amino acids. In germline, CDR1 is DFQATT, CDR2 SNEGSKA (reference sequence). V lost 2 bases and J lost 0, with 11 bases in between. The CDR3 coding sequence is TGCAGTGCTAGACAGGGGGGGGTCTCCTACAATGAGCAGTTCTTC. This gives the protein CSARQGGVSYNEQFF.

This clonotype was seen at least ten times. The chain has TRBV4-1 and TRBJ2-7; 7 nucleotides agree with TRBD2. V shed 3 bases and J 6 bases; nucleotides not matched to a gene: 8. Per germline, CDR1 MGHRA and CDR2 YSYEKL. The CDR3 has 14 residues. This chain's CDR3 is CASSQASGIFEQYF. DNA of the CDR3: TGCGCCAGCAGCCAGGCCAGCGGGATTTTCGAGCAGTACTTC.

This clonotype was seen ten or more times. CDR3: CSAQYWRSYNEQFF. Here the CDR3 DNA reads TGCAGTGCTCAATATTGGAGATCCTACAATGAGCAGTTCTTC. This sequence joins TRBV20-1 and TRBJ2-1, with D unresolved. Between the trimmed V and J ends, which lost 5 bases and 1 base, there was a span of 12 bases. This CDR3 has 14 amino acids. CDR1 and CDR2 (germline): DFQATT, SNEGSKA (reference sequence).

The chain couples TRBV9 to TRBJ1-5; 7 nucleotides line up with TRBD1. Per germline, CDR1 SGDLS and CDR2 YYNGEE. This CDR3 has 13 amino acids. Trimming cost V 7 bases and J 6 bases; bases outside gene matches: 7. The DNA of the CDR3 is TGTGCCAGCGCCTCGACAGGGCCTCAGCCCCAGCATTTT. It encodes CASASTGPQPQHF.

This clonotype was observed at least ten times. The chain combines TRBV7-8 with TRBJ2-7; a weak D match, TRBD2 (5 bases). The germline V gene has CDR1 SGHVS and CDR2 FQNEAQ. The V and J ends lost 2 bases and 4 bases respectively, with 9 bases between them. The CDR3 loop spans 13 amino acids. The CDR3 protein is CASSLTGLYEQYF. CDR3 bases: TGTGCCAGCAGCTTAACGGGGTTGTACGAGCAGTACTTC.

There are a few counts of this clonotype. CDR3 amino acids: CASNPRDVGNTEAFF. CDR3 bases: TGTGCCAGCAACCCCCGGGACGTGGGGAACACTGAAGCTTTCTTT. The J gene is TRBJ1-1, the V gene TRBV6-5, with D possibly TRBD1 on 5 matching bases. This CDR3 is 15 amino acids long. The V gene's germline CDR1 is MNHEY and CDR2 SVGAGI. Trimming took off 7 bases at V and 1 base at J, with 16 bases between the two ends.

The sample holds many counts of this clonotype. The chain has TRBV20-1 and TRBJ1-1; D perhaps matches TRBD1 (6 bases). Germline lookup yields CDR1 DFQATT and CDR2 SNEGSKA (reference sequence). Trimming took 5 bases from V and 4 from J, leaving 17 bases between them. The CDR3 loop spans 14 amino acids. In nucleotides, the CDR3 is TGCAGTGCTCCGGGGAGGGGGGGTAGCACTGAAGCTTTCTTT. Translating it yields CSAPGRGGSTEAFF.

This clonotype was detected only a few times. One base away lies a much larger clone, so this may be a sequencing read error. The chain links TRBV25-1 to TRBJ2-7; D is unclear. The V gene lost 7 bases and the J gene lost 6 bases, with 13 bases spanning the gap. The germline CDR1 and CDR2 sequences are MGHDK and SYGVNS. There are 12 residues in the CDR3. CDR3 sequence: CASIAVVREQYF. DNA for the CDR3: TGTGCCAGCATTGCGGTTGTCCGCGAGCAGTACTTC.

The rearrangement links TRBV12-3 or TRBV12-4 to TRBJ2-3; TRBD2 agrees at 11 bases. The CDR3 runs 14 residues. J gave up 10 bases and V 3 bases, and 6 bases lay outside the gene matches. The CDR3 here is CASSFSGGARAQYF. The CDR3 bases are TGTGCCAGCAGTTTTAGCGGGGGGGCCAGGGCGCAGTATTTT.

This clonotype was counted ten times or more. CDR3 bases: TGTGCCAGCAGTAACCAGCTCCGAGGCTACGAGCAGTACTTC. Protein: CASSNQLRGYEQYF. The chain couples TRBV28 to TRBJ2-7, with no clear D. Between the trimmed V and J ends, which lost 5 bases and 3 bases, there was a span of 14 bases. This CDR3 spans 14 amino acids. Germline CDR1 MDHEN, CDR2 SYDVKM.

This clonotype has ten or more counts. The V and J genes are TRBV12-3 or TRBV12-4 and TRBJ2-4; D call uncertain. V was pared by 4 bases and J by 3 bases, with 7 bases between. This CDR3 is built from 13 residues. The CDR3: CASSSSGKNIQYF. DNA of the CDR3: TGTGCCAGCAGTTCGTCAGGCAAAAACATTCAGTACTTC.

This clonotype was observed at least ten times. This chain connects TRBV29-1 to TRBJ1-1, with TRBD1 as a possible D gene (6 bases). The CDR3 runs to 12 residues. Germline CDR1 and CDR2: SQVTM and ANQGSEA. The CDR3 DNA reads TGCTTGGGGGCGCCTCAGAACACTGAAGCTTTCTTT. Protein product: CLGAPQNTEAFF.

This clonotype has a count of ten or more. The gene calls are TRBV20-1 and TRBJ2-2; D unresolved. Germline V lookup: CDR1 DFQATT, CDR2 SNEGSKA (reference sequence). The V and J ends lost 0 bases and 5 bases respectively, with 7 bases between them. This CDR3 is built from 13 residues. The CDR3, as DNA: TGCAGTGCTAGAGATGTCATGACCGGGGAGCTGTTTTTT. Amino acids: CSARDVMTGELFF.